The 2 T cell receptor beta chains listed next were all sequenced from one sample in a study of neurological immune-mediated disorders (dated by TCRdb to about 2019). Library preparation employed 5' RACE. Instrument used: Illumina HiSeq 2500. Using fastp at Q25 and MiXCR, TCRdb reprocessed the public reads and kept productive beta chains. CDR3 protein duplicates are merged, each entry listing the most common genes and DNA. This sample has 53,000 or so distinct CDR3 sequences in its table, and about 13% of those were observed once. The ten most abundant clones make up about 10% of the sample. The specimen was PBMCs. The source of these receptors is a woman aged 60-70 years with HTLV-1-associated myelopathy (HAM/TSP).

This clonotype has a count of ten or more. V usage is TRBV12-3 or TRBV12-4 and J usage is TRBJ1-5; D uncertain. Trimming pared 3 bases from V and 7 bases from J, leaving 7 bases between. This CDR3 spans 12 amino acids. The CDR3 sequence is CASSFTPQPQHF. Written as DNA, the CDR3 is TGTGCCAGCAGTTTTACCCCCCAGCCCCAGCATTTT.

This clonotype was recorded at least ten times. This chain links TRBV7-6 with TRBJ2-1; the D gene is possibly TRBD2 (6 bases). Between the trimmed V and J ends, which lost 5 bases and 0 bases, there was a span of 14 bases. The germline V gene encodes CDR1 SGHVS and CDR2 FNYEAQ. This CDR3 region has 16 residues. The CDR3 sequence is CASSVSSGSSYNEQFF. CDR3 sequence (DNA): TGTGCCAGCAGCGTGAGTAGCGGCAGCTCCTACAATGAGCAGTTCTTC.